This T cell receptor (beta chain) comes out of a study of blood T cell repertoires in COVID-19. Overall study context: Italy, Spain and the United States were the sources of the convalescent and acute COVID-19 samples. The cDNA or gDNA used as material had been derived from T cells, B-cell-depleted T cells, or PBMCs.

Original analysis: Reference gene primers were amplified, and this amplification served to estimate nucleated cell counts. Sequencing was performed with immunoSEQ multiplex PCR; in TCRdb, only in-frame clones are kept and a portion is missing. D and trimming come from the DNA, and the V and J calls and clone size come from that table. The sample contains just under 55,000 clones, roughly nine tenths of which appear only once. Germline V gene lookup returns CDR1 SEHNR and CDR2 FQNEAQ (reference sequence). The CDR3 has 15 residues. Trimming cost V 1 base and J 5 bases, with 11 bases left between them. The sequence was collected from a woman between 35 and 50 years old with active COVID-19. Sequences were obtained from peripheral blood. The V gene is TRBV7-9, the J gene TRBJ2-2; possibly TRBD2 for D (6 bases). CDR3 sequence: CASSLVGGTTGELFF. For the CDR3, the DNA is TGTGCCAGCAGCTTAGTAGGCGGGACTACCGGGGAGCTGTTTTTT.